The 19 T cell receptor beta chains reported below all come from one sample, sequenced in a study of cytomegalovirus exposure and HLA in healthy donors. Primers for the PCR totalled 60 Vbeta and 13 Jbeta. Only in-frame clones appear in the TCRdb table, and some are missing; sequencing was by immunoSEQ multiplex PCR. This table has some 95,000 clones, approximately 71% appearing once. Material: PBMCs. The receptors here all came from a woman aged 18-30 years in good health and CMV-seropositive.

The J gene is TRBJ1-4, the V gene TRBV5-6; D may be TRBD1 (6 bases). Per germline, CDR1 SGHDT and CDR2 YYEEEE. The CDR3 has 14 residues. Trimming pared 3 bases from V and 7 bases from J, leaving 13 bases between. The CDR3 region has the DNA TGTGCCAGCAGCTCCAGGACAGTGCTTGAAAAACTGTTTTTT. Encoded protein: CASSSRTVLEKLFF.

Of note for this clone: One end of the junction fails to match germline, which may point to a read error. The rearrangement joins TRBV7-9 to TRBJ2-6, with D possibly TRBD2 on 5 matching bases. Germline values: CDR1 SEHNR, CDR2 FQNEAQ (reference sequence). The CDR3 has 15 amino acids. CDR3 amino acids: CSSSRDNSGANVLTF. In DNA, the CDR3 is TGTTCCAGCAGCCGGGATAACTCTGGGGCCAACGTCCTGACTTTC.

This chain connects TRBV5-8 to TRBJ2-3; D unclear. The CDR3 totals 14 residues. Trimming took off 3 bases at V and 2 bases at J, with 10 bases between the two ends. Germline V CDR1 and CDR2: SGHTS, YDEGEE. The CDR3 region has the DNA TGTGCCAGCAGCTCCATAGAGGCCACAGATACGCAGTATTTT. Translated, it gives CASSSIEATDTQYF.

The gene calls are TRBV9 and TRBJ1-6; D is undetermined. The CDR3 is 15 amino acids. Trimming pared 3 bases from V and 8 bases from J, leaving 15 bases between. CDR1 SGDLS and CDR2 YYNGEE come from the germline V gene. CDR3 protein: CASSGEGSLDSPLHF. Here the CDR3 DNA reads TGTGCCAGCAGCGGGGAGGGTTCCCTGGATTCACCCCTCCACTTT. Looking up the rest from reference TRBV9 and TRBJ1-6 gives the full variable domain: DSGVTQTPKHLITATGQRVTLRCSPRSGDLSVYWYQQSLDQGLQFLIQYYNGEERAKGNILERFSAQQFPDLHSELNLSSLELGDSALYFCASSGEGSLDSPLHFGNGTRLTVT.

The V call is TRBV30, the J call TRBJ1-1, with D uncertain. The CDR3 sequence is 14 residues long. Deletions cut 0 bases from V and 1 base from J, with 9 bases between. Germline V gives CDR1 GTSNPN, CDR2 SVGIG (reference sequence). The CDR3 DNA reads TGTGCCTGGAGTGTATGGCGGGAGAACACTGAAGCTTTCTTT. Its protein is CAWSVWRENTEAFF.

The rearrangement uses TRBV18 and TRBJ2-3, with TRBD2 identical over 11 bases. Germline CDR1 is KGHSH and CDR2 is LQKENI. This CDR3 is 17 amino acids long. Losses at the gene ends were 2 bases for V and 3 bases for J; bases not matched to a gene: 7. The chain's CDR3 is CASSPGITSGGTDTQYF. The DNA of the CDR3 is TGTGCCAGCTCACCAGGTATCACTAGCGGGGGAACAGATACGCAGTATTTT.

This clone was picked up one time. V is TRBV29-1 and J is TRBJ1-5, with 10 bases fitting TRBD1. The CDR3 runs to 15 residues. The germline V gene encodes CDR1 SQVTM and CDR2 ANQGSEA. With V trimmed by 4 bases and J by 5 bases, 8 bases remained unmatched. CDR3 amino acids: CSVATRQGAYQPQHF. CDR3 DNA sequence: TGCAGCGTTGCTACTCGACAGGGGGCCTATCAGCCCCAGCATTTT.

The chain joins TRBV19 to TRBJ2-5, with a tentative D call TRBD2 (6 bases). The V gene lost 2 bases and the J gene lost 5 bases, with 15 bases spanning the gap. There are 15 residues in the CDR3. Germline V CDR1 and CDR2: LNHDA, SQIVND (reference sequence). The CDR3 region is CASSIQILGGETQYF. CDR3 DNA sequence: TGTGCCAGTAGTATACAGATTCTCGGAGGGGAGACCCAGTACTTC. Looking up the rest from reference TRBV19 and TRBJ2-5 gives the full variable domain: DGGITQSPKYLFRKEGQNVTLSCEQNLNHDAMYWYRQDPGQGLRLIYYSQIVNDFQKGDIAEGYSVSREKKESFPLTVTSAQKNPTAFYLCASSIQILGGETQYFGPGTRLLVL.

This clone was picked up one time. The chain employs TRBV11-3 and TRBJ2-1; 12 positions agree with TRBD2. V lost 5 bases and J lost 4; bases outside the gene matches: 6. CDR1 and CDR2 (germline): SGHNT, YENEEA. There are 16 residues in the CDR3. CDR3 nucleotides: TGTGCCAGCAGCAGAAGACTAGCGGGGGTTTACAATGAGCAGTTCTTC. This translates into CASSRRLAGVYNEQFF.

The CDR3 DNA reads as TGTGCCAGCAGCCCATCATTATCGGGTTTGCACACCGGGGAGCTGTTTTTT. Protein product: CASSPSLSGLHTGELFF. This chain uses TRBV27 with TRBJ2-2; no clear D gene. Germline V CDR1 and CDR2: MNHEY, SMNVEV (reference sequence). V lost 6 bases and J lost 3, with 20 bases in between. The CDR3 length is 17 residues.

This clone turned up a few times. The chain is built from TRBV9 and TRBJ2-3; the match to TRBD1 covers 7 bases. Germline CDR1 SGDLS, CDR2 YYNGEE. The length of the CDR3 is 15 residues. V lost 0 bases and J lost 6; bases outside the gene matches: 7. The DNA for the CDR3 is TGTGCCAGCAGCGTAGATATAGGGGGCGCGGATACGCAGTATTTT. The encoded protein is CASSVDIGGADTQYF. Filled out from reference TRBV9 and TRBJ2-3, the complete variable domain reads DSGVTQTPKHLITATGQRVTLRCSPRSGDLSVYWYQQSLDQGLQFLIQYYNGEERAKGNILERFSAQQFPDLHSELNLSSLELGDSALYFCASSVDIGGADTQYFGPGTRLTVL.

This clone has more than one count but fewer than ten. The J gene is TRBJ1-1, the V gene TRBV7-8; D is undetermined. This CDR3 is 11 amino acids long. The V end lost 5 bases, the J end lost 5 bases, and 6 bases lay between the germline ends. Germline V gene sequence: CDR1 SGHVS, CDR2 FQNEAQ. CDR3 region: CASSHGTEAFF. The CDR3 DNA sequence: TGTGCCAGCAGCCACGGGACTGAAGCTTTCTTT.

The chain combines TRBV6-4 with TRBJ2-3; 7 bases map to TRBD2. CDR1 is MRHNA, CDR2 SNTAGT, per germline. This CDR3 comprises 15 residues. With V trimmed by 3 bases and J by 4 bases, 7 bases remained unmatched. The CDR3 sequence: CASSERSGTSDTQYF. Written as DNA, the CDR3 is TGTGCCAGCAGTGAACGAAGCGGGACTTCAGATACGCAGTATTTT.

This clone was detected a few times. V and J are TRBV29-1 and TRBJ1-4, with 10 bases identical to TRBD1. With V trimmed by 4 bases and J by 1 base, 12 bases remained unmatched. The CDR3 has 18 residues. The germline gives CDR1 SQVTM, CDR2 ANQGSEA. This chain's CDR3 is CSVAGPGQGQRTNEKLFF. The CDR3 DNA sequence: TGCAGCGTTGCGGGACCGGGACAGGGGCAGAGAACTAATGAAAAACTGTTTTTT.

This clone was seen a single time. The chain is built from TRBV9 and TRBJ2-2, with 9 bases aligning to TRBD2. The CDR3 is 15 residues long. J gave up 4 bases and V 3 bases, and 4 bases lay outside the gene matches. Germline CDR1 is SGDLS and CDR2 is YYNGEE. The CDR3 is CASSESGRFTGELFF. The DNA of the CDR3 is TGTGCCAGCAGCGAAAGCGGGAGGTTCACCGGGGAGCTGTTTTTT.

V is TRBV6-1 and J is TRBJ2-1; 8 bases map to TRBD2. The CDR3 sequence is 13 residues long. V lost 10 bases, J lost 7 bases, and 9 bases stayed unmatched. Per germline, CDR1 MNHNS and CDR2 SASEGT. As DNA, the CDR3 is TGTGCCACCACCGGGACTAGTTTAAATGAGCAGTTCTTC. Protein product: CATTGTSLNEQFF.

V and J are TRBV25-1 and TRBJ2-6; 7 bases are shared with TRBD2. The V gene end was trimmed by 2 bases and the J gene end by 6 bases; junction bases not matched to a gene: 1. This CDR3 has 14 amino acids. Per the germline V gene, CDR1 is MGHDK and CDR2 is SYGVNS. As DNA, the CDR3 is TGTGCCAGCAGTGAAGCGGGAGTGGCCAACGTCCTGACTTTC. It codes for CASSEAGVANVLTF.

The V call is TRBV2, the J call TRBJ1-4, with D perhaps TRBD1 (6 bases). Trimming removed 8 bases at V and 0 bases at J, with 19 bases between. The V gene's germline CDR1 is SNHLY and CDR2 FYNNEI. This CDR3 is built from 17 residues. The CDR3 DNA sequence: TGTGCCAGCGAGGATCCGGGACACCGTGCAACTAATGAAAAACTGTTTTTT. This gives the protein CASEDPGHRATNEKLFF.

The chain recombines TRBV7-2 with TRBJ2-3, with 11 positions matching TRBD2. From germline, CDR1 is SGHTA and CDR2 FQGNSA. The CDR3 has 18 residues. Unmatched junction bases numbered 12, after V lost 4 bases and J lost 3 bases. CDR3 in DNA: TGTGCCAGCAGCTCGCACCTTACTAGCGGGGGTGGAACAGATACGCAGTATTTT. Residues: CASSSHLTSGGGTDTQYF.